Sequencing of this TCR beta chain was carried out in a study of T cells in localized non-small cell lung cancer. Study results and limitations: Researchers found a median roughly 50 of the top 100 tumor clones in adjacent lung. Since sequencing was restricted to only one region of the tumor, intratumor heterogeneity remains a possibility. The highest T cell clonality was in uninvolved adjacent lung, above tumor. Density of T cells in blood, when higher, went with longer overall survival.

TCRdb keeps only in-frame clones here, not all; method: immunoSEQ multiplex PCR. The sample records around 92,000 clones, roughly 93% being singletons. This clone is a singleton in its sample. Its antigen is still unknown. Trimming left V 2 bases short and J 5 bases short, with 10 bases between. Per germline, CDR1 SGHKS and CDR2 YYEKEE (reference sequence). This CDR3 has 13 amino acids. This clonotype originated in a woman aged 35 to 69 with stage II squamous cell lung carcinoma. The V gene is TRBV5-5, the J gene TRBJ2-5; D could derive from TRBD1 or TRBD2 (6 bases each). Sequencing used PBMCs, obtained before any cancer treatment. The CDR3 spells CASSFPGAETQYF. CDR3 coding DNA: TGTGCCAGCAGCTTTCCGGGGGCCGAGACCCAGTACTTC. Full variable domain (outside the CDR3, taken from reference TRBV5-5 and TRBJ2-5): DAGVTQSPTHLIKTRGQQVTLRCSPISGHKSVSWYQQVLGQGPQFIFQYYEKEERGRGNFPDRFSARQFPNYSSELNVNALLLGDSALYLCASSFPGAETQYFGPGTRLLVL.